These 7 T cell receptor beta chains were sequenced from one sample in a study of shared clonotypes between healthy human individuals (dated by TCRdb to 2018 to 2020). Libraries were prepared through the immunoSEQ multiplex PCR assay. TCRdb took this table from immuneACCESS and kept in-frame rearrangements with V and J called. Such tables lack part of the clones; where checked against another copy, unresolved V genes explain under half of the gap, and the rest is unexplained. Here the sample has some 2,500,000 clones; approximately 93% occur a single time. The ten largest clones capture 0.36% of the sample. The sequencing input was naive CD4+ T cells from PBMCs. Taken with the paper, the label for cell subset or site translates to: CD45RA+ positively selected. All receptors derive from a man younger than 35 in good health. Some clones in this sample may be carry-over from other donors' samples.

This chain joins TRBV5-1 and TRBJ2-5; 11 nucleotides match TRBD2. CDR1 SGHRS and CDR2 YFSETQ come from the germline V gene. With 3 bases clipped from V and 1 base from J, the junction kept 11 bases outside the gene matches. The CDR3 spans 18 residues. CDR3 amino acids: CASSSGDLAGGLQETQYF. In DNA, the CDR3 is TGCGCCAGCAGCTCGGGAGACCTAGCGGGGGGACTCCAAGAGACCCAGTACTTC.

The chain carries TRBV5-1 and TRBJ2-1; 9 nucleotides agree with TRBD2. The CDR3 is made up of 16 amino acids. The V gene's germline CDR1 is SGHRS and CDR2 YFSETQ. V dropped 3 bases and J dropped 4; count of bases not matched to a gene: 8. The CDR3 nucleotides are TGCGCCAGCAGCTGGGCAATAGCGGGGGTTTACAATGAGCAGTTCTTC. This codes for CASSWAIAGVYNEQFF.

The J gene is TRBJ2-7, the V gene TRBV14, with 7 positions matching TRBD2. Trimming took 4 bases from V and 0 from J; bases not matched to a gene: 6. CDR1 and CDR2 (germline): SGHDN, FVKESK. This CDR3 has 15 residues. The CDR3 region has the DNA TGTGCCAGCAGCCGTTCGCGGGGGAGCTCCTACGAGCAGTACTTC. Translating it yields CASSRSRGSSYEQYF.

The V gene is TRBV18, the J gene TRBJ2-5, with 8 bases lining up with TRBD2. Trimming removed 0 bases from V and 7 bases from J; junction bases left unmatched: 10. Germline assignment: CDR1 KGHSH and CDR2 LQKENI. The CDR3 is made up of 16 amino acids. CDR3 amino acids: CASSPPSGRALGTQYF. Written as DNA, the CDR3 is TGTGCCAGCTCACCACCGTCCGGGAGGGCGTTAGGGACCCAGTACTTC.

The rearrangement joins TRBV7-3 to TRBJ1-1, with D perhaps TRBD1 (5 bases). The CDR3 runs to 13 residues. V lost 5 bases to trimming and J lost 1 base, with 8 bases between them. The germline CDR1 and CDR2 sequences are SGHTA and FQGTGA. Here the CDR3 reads CASSKQENTEAFF. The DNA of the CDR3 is TGTGCCAGCAGCAAACAGGAGAACACTGAAGCTTTCTTT.

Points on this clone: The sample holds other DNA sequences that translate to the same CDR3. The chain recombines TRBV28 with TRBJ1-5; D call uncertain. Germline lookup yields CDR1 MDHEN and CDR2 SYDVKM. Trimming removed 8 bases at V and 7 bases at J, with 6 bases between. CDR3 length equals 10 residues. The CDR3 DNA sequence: TGTGCCAGCGGAGGACAGCCCCAGCATTTT. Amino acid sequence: CASGGQPQHF.

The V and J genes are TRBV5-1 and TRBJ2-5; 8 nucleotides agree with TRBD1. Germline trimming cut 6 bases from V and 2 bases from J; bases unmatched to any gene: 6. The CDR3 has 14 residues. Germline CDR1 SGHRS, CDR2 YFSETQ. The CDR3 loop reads CASTIGQGQETQYF. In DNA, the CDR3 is TGCGCCAGCACAATCGGACAGGGACAAGAGACCCAGTACTTC.